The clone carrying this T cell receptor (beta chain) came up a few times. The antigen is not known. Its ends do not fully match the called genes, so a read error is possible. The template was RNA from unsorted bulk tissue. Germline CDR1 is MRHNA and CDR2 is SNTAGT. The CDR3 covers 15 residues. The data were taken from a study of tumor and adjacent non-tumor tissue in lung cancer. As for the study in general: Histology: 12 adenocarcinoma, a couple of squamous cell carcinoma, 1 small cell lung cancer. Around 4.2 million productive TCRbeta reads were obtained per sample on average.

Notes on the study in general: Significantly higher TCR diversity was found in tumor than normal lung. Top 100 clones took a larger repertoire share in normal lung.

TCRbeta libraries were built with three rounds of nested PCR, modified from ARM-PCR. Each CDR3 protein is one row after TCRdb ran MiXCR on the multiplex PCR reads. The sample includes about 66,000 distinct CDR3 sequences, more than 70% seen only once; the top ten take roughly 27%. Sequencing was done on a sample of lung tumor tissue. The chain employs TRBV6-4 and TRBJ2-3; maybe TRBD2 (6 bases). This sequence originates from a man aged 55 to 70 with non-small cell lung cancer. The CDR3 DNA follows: TGTGCCAGCTGTGACTCGGGGGATAGCACAGATACGCAGTATTTT. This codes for CASCDSGDSTDTQYF.